One and the same sample provided the 3 T cell receptor beta chains below, sequenced in a study of early T cells in non-severe SARS-CoV-2 infection. MiXCR was run by TCRdb on the 5' RACE reads, yielding one entry per CDR3 protein. The profile shows about 77,000 distinct CDR3 sequences, 9.5% to 15% of them singletons. The sequencing here drew on whole blood, taken at baseline. The receptors here all came from an adult who was a healthcare worker with PCR-confirmed SARS-CoV-2 infection or an uninfected control (not recorded which). The donor label of this sample is uncertain.

This clonotype has more than one count but fewer than ten. V and J are TRBV4-3 and TRBJ2-3, with no clear D. Germline V gives CDR1 LGHNA, CDR2 YSLEER. Trimming pared 2 bases from V and 5 bases from J, leaving 8 bases between. The CDR3 totals 13 residues. The CDR3 bases are TGCGCCAGCAGCCAACACGTAAGAGATACGCAGTATTTT. Translating gives CASSQHVRDTQYF.

This clonotype was observed at least ten times. This rearrangement joins TRBV3-1 to TRBJ2-1; TRBD2 aligns across 8 bases. V lost 7 bases and J lost 6; bases outside the gene matches: 8. CDR3 size: 14 residues. CDR1 LGHDT and CDR2 YNNKEL come from the germline V gene (reference sequence). CDR3 nucleotides: TGTGCCAGCACCACGGGGGGGCGGGGCAATGAGCAGTTCTTC. It specifies CASTTGGRGNEQFF.

The chain links TRBV20-1 to TRBJ2-1; 14 nucleotides align to TRBD2. Germline V gene lookup returns CDR1 DFQATT and CDR2 SNEGSKA (reference sequence). Trimming took 5 bases from V and 7 from J; bases not matched to a gene: 7. This CDR3 contains 15 residues. Here the CDR3 reads CSAGSGTSGRNEQFF. The DNA for the CDR3 is TGCAGTGCTGGGTCCGGGACTAGCGGGAGAAATGAGCAGTTCTTC.